This TCR beta chain was identified during a study of OX40 agonist ivuxolimab in advanced cancers. Germline-derived CDR1 and CDR2 are LGHNA and YSLEER. After removal of 0 bases from V and 0 bases from J, the junction contained 15 bases not matched to a gene. The CDR3 has 21 amino acids. Only in-frame clones appear in the TCRdb table, and some are missing; sequencing was by immunoSEQ multiplex PCR. The sample includes 75,000 to 95,000 clones, about 84% seen only once; the top ten take around 0.51%. This TCR was sampled from an adult with an advanced solid tumor such as melanoma, head and neck, liver or kidney cancer. The chain has TRBV4-3 and TRBJ2-4, with TRBD2 matching 9 bases. The sequenced sample was CD4+ or CD8+ T cells sorted from blood, obtained in a trial of the OX40 agonist ivuxolimab. CDR3 region: CASSQEISLGSGGVAKNIQYF. CDR3 sequence (DNA): TGCGCCAGCAGCCAAGAAATCTCTCTTGGTAGCGGGGGTGTAGCCAAAAACATTCAGTACTTC.